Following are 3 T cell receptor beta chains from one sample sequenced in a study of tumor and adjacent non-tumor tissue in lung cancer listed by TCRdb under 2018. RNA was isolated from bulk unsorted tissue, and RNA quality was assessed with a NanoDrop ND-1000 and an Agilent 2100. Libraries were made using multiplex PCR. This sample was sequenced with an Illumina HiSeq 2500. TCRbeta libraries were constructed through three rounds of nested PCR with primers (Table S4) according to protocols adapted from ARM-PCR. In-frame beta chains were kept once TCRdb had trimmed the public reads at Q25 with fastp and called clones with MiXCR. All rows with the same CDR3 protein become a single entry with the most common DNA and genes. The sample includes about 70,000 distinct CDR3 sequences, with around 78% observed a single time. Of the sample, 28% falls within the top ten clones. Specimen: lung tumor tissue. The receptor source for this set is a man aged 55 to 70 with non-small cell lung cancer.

The CDR3 nucleotides are TGCAGTGTTATAGAGGATGAGCAGTTCTTC. Protein product: CSVIEDEQFF. V gene TRBV20-1 combines with J gene TRBJ2-1; D not certain. V lost 7 bases and J lost 8, with 9 bases in between. The CDR3 spans 10 residues. The V gene's germline CDR1 is DFQATT and CDR2 SNEGSKA (reference sequence).

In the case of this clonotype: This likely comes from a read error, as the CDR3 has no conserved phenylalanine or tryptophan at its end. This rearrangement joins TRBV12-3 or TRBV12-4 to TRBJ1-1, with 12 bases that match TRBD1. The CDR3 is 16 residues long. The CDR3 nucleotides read TGTGCCGGCAGTTTCGGGACAGGGGGCATGAACACTGAAGCTTTCCTT. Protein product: CAGSFGTGGMNTEAFL.

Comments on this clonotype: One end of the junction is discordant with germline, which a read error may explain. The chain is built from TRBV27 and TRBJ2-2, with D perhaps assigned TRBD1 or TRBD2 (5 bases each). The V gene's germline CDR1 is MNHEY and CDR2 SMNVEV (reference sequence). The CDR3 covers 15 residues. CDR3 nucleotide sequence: TGTGCCAGCGGTTTCACCCGTCGGGGCATCGGGGAGCTGTTTTTT. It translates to CASGFTRRGIGELFF.